Listed here are 10 T cell receptor beta chains from one sample, sequenced in a study of blood T cell repertoires in COVID-19. Method: immunoSEQ multiplex PCR; TCRdb's copy keeps in-frame clones and lacks some. This table has approximately 79,000 clones, roughly 88% appearing once. Material for sequencing was peripheral blood. Receptors originate from a woman between 45 and 65 years old with acute or convalescent COVID-19.

The chain couples TRBV7-9 to TRBJ2-1; no reliable D call. CDR1 is SEHNR, CDR2 FQNEAQ, per germline (reference sequence). This CDR3 spans 12 amino acids. Trimming took off 3 bases at V and 6 bases at J, with 6 bases between the two ends. CDR3 in DNA: TGTGCCAGCAGCTTCAACATCAATGAGCAGTTCTTC. As protein: CASSFNINEQFF. Full variable domain (rest looked up from reference TRBV7-9 and TRBJ2-1): DTGVSQNPRHKITKRGQNVTFRCDPISEHNRLYWYRQTLGQGPEFLTYFQNEAQLEKSRLLSDRFSAERPKGSFSTLEIQRTEQGDSAMYLCASSFNINEQFFGPGTRLTVL.

The V call is TRBV6-2 or TRBV6-3, the J call TRBJ1-5, with TRBD1 identical over 8 bases. The germline gives CDR1 MNHEY, CDR2 SVGEGT. This CDR3 is built from 18 residues. J lost 0 bases, V lost 2 bases, and 9 bases had no gene match. The CDR3 loop reads CASSYVRGQGYSNQPQHF. CDR3 DNA sequence: TGTGCCAGCAGTTACGTCAGGGGGCAGGGTTATAGCAATCAGCCCCAGCATTTT.

The V gene is TRBV11-2, the J gene TRBJ2-1; D not resolved. Germline-derived CDR1 and CDR2 are SGHAT and FQNNGV. V lost 2 bases and J 4 bases, leaving 12 bases between the germline ends. The CDR3 has 15 amino acids. The CDR3 spells CASSLLVSRYNEQFF. CDR3 sequence (DNA): TGTGCCAGCAGCTTATTAGTAAGTAGATACAATGAGCAGTTCTTC.

By sample fraction, this clone is medium-sized. The rearrangement joins TRBV27 to TRBJ2-2; 10 bases fit TRBD2. The length of the CDR3 is 13 residues. Germline V CDR1 and CDR2: MNHEY, SMNVEV (reference sequence). Trimming at V came to 7 bases and at J to 6 bases, leaving 2 bases not matched to a gene. CDR3 protein: CASKLAGPGELFF. As DNA, the CDR3 is TGTGCCAGCAAACTAGCGGGACCCGGGGAGCTGTTTTTT.

This chain joins TRBV4-2 and TRBJ1-4; D possibly corresponds to TRBD1 (5 bases). With 1 base removed from V and 11 bases from J, the gap between germline ends came to 11 bases. CDR1 and CDR2 (germline): LGHNA, YNFKEQ. The CDR3 covers 13 residues. CDR3 in DNA: TGTGCCAGCAGCCAAGCCTCAGGGAGGAAACTGTTTTTT. Its translation is CASSQASGRKLFF.

The chain employs TRBV7-9 and TRBJ2-1; tentative D call: TRBD1 (6 bases). Germline V CDR1 and CDR2: SEHNR, FQNEAQ (reference sequence). The length of the CDR3 is 14 residues. The ends were cut back, 3 bases at V and 7 bases at J, with 13 bases in the middle. The CDR3 DNA reads TGTGCCAGCAGCTTCTGGCAGGGGTCGAATGAGCAGTTCTTC. Translating it yields CASSFWQGSNEQFF.

This chain joins TRBV4-2 and TRBJ1-6; no definite D call. Germline lookup yields CDR1 LGHNA and CDR2 YNFKEQ. Trimming took 4 bases from V and 6 from J, leaving 13 bases between them. The CDR3 is 15 amino acids. The CDR3 sequence: CASSPRETANSPLHF. The CDR3 region has the DNA TGTGCCAGCAGCCCCCGGGAGACGGCTAATTCACCCCTCCACTTT.

The chain combines TRBV28 with TRBJ2-7; 7 positions match TRBD2. V lost 3 bases, J lost 1 base, and 3 bases stayed unmatched. The CDR3 contains 14 residues. In germline, CDR1 is MDHEN, CDR2 SYDVKM. The CDR3 DNA is TGTGCCAGCAGTTTTAGGGAGGGTTCCTACGAGCAGTACTTC. Translated, it gives CASSFREGSYEQYF. The full variable domain, completed using reference TRBV28 and TRBJ2-7, is DVKVTQSSRYLVKRTGEKVFLECVQDMDHENMFWYRQDPGLGLRLIYFSYDVKMKEKGDIPEGYSVSREKKERFSLILESASTNQTSMYLCASSFREGSYEQYFGPGTRLTVT.

The chain links TRBV27 to TRBJ1-3; weak D call: TRBD1 (5 bases). The CDR3 loop spans 17 amino acids. Germline V gene data show CDR1 as MNHEY and CDR2 as SMNVEV (reference sequence). V was trimmed by 6 bases and J by 0 bases, leaving 18 bases between them. The CDR3 DNA reads TGTGCCAGCAGCAGATGGGCAGGGTCTCCCTCTGGAAACACCATATATTTT. Its translation is CASSRWAGSPSGNTIYF.

The chain couples TRBV7-8 to TRBJ2-7; a weak D match, TRBD2 (5 bases). CDR3 length: 14 amino acids. Trimming removed 1 base at V and 2 bases at J, with 9 bases between. The germline gives CDR1 SGHVS, CDR2 FQNEAQ. In DNA, the CDR3 is TGTGCCAGCAGCTTAGTATCACTAGCCTACGAGCAGTACTTC. Translating it yields CASSLVSLAYEQYF.